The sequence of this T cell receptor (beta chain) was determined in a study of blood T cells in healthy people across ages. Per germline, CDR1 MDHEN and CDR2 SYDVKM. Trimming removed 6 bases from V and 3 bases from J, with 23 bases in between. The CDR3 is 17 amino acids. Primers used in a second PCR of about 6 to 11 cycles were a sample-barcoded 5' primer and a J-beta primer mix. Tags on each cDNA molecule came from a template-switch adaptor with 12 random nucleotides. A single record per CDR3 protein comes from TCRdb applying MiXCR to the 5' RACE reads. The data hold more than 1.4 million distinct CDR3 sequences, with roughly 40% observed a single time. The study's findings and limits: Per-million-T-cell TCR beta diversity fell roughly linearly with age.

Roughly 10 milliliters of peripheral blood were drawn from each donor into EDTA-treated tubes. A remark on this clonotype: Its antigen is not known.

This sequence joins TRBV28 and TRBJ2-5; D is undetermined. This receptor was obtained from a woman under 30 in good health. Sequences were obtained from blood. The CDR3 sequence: CASRLHDPPGGKETQYF. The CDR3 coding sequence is TGTGCCAGCAGATTGCATGATCCCCCCGGCGGAAAAGAGACCCAGTACTTC.